A selection of T cell receptor beta chains follows, all from one sample in a study of tumor and adjacent non-tumor tissue in lung cancer. TCRdb itself ran the multiplex PCR reads through MiXCR, one entry per CDR3 protein. This table has 69,000 or so distinct CDR3 sequences, 60% to 75% appearing once. Source material: lung tumor tissue. The receptors here all came from a man aged 60 to 75 with non-small cell lung cancer. The CDR3 runs from the conserved cysteine through the conserved F or W. The D gene is left open where the match is weak.

CDR3 protein	V gene	J gene	D gene
CATKTRASTDTQYF	TRBV28	TRBJ2-3	.
CASSYDREKDSAKNIQYF	TRBV6-2/TRBV6-3	TRBJ2-4	TRBD1
CSAVSSGPSSYTEQFF	TRBV20-1	TRBJ2-1	TRBD2
CASSVVGGAYGYTF	TRBV6-1	TRBJ1-2	.
CTSNLVPGQETQYF	TRBV5-5	TRBJ2-5	.
CTSSLGAGWSEQFF	TRBV7-9	TRBJ2-1	.
CASSLYQATNTGELFF	TRBV12-3/TRBV12-4	TRBJ2-2	.
CGSSSGGTNTGELFF	TRBV11-3	TRBJ2-2	.
CASRDGQSAPQHF	TRBV6-5	TRBJ1-5	.
CASSPQVGTGELFF	TRBV5-1	TRBJ2-2	.
CNAAGQFRDEQFF	TRBV20-1	TRBJ2-1	.
CSTRDQRTSFKQFF	TRBV20-1	TRBJ2-1	TRBD2
CAFSEGTRFYEQYF	TRBV10-3	TRBJ2-7	.
CSASAGLAGGPDHYEQYF	TRBV20-1	TRBJ2-7	TRBD2
CVSSTPRGLGYGYTF	TRBV19	TRBJ1-2	TRBD1
CARSLNQLAGLCEQFF	TRBV11-3	TRBJ2-1	TRBD2
CSVVCQGVTYEQYF	TRBV29-1	TRBJ2-7	TRBD1
CSASYQGNEQYF	TRBV20-1	TRBJ2-7	.
CRIEGDRQGYTF	TRBV29-1	TRBJ1-2	TRBD1
CASSGQGYEQYF	TRBV6-6	TRBJ2-7	.
CSARGTSSGYEQYF	TRBV20-1	TRBJ2-7	.
CASSQISYEQYF	TRBV14	TRBJ2-7	.
CAWTLNTETFF	TRBV30	TRBJ1-1	.
CDSSYSRRETVEQYF	TRBV6-5	TRBJ2-7	TRBD2
CIAYMTRTETFF	TRBV29-1	TRBJ1-1	.
CASSCKAGAGLFF	TRBV6-5	TRBJ2-2	.
CASSKDGNQPQHF	TRBV5-4	TRBJ1-5	.
CVSRRGGDTGKLFF	TRBV6-5	TRBJ2-2	TRBD2
CAISEWTSGTHMQYF	TRBV10-3	TRBJ2-3	TRBD2